This T cell receptor beta chain emerged from a study of blood T cell repertoires in COVID-19. Across the study: Specimens from acute and convalescent COVID-19 originated in the United States, Italy and Spain. Nucleic acid was either cDNA or gDNA, and it came from T cells, B-cell-depleted T cells, or PBMCs.

Authors' processing steps: Reference gene primer amplification yielded estimated nucleated cell counts. The method was immunoSEQ multiplex PCR; TCRdb's version includes in-frame clones alone and lacks a portion of them. For V, J and clone size, that table is used; D and trimming come from the DNA. The table has roughly 300,000 clones, more than 75% seen once; the top ten hold approximately 8.1%. The V end was cut by 1 base, the J end by 4 bases, with 11 bases between. Germline CDR1 is LNHDA and CDR2 is SQIVND (reference sequence). This CDR3 has 14 residues. Sequenced input: peripheral blood. This chain joins TRBV19 and TRBJ2-7; D is unclear. The source is a woman aged 45 to 65 who had recovered from COVID-19. CDR3 sequence (DNA): TGTGCCAGTAGTATAGCTCTACAGCCATACGAGCAGTACTTC. This sequence encodes CASSIALQPYEQYF.